These 2 T cell receptor beta chains originate from one sample sequenced in a study of coeliac disease. Produced via immunoSEQ multiplex PCR; TCRdb's table is partial and in-frame only. This sample has a few thousand clones, with approximately 53% found just once. The material sequenced was intraepithelial lymphocytes from the gut. These receptors were obtained from a man in his 60s with celiac disease on a gluten-free diet.

CDR3 protein: CASSPSGKNQPQHF. CDR3 in DNA: TGTGCCAGCTCACCATCGGGGAAGAATCAGCCCCAGCATTTT. The chain is built from TRBV18 and TRBJ1-5; the D is unclear. The CDR3 consists of 14 residues. Trimming shortened V by 2 bases and J by 4 bases, and 9 bases separated the two germline ends. Germline assignment: CDR1 KGHSH and CDR2 LQKENI.

The chain couples TRBV10-3 to TRBJ1-2; no clear D. The CDR3 has 14 amino acids. V was pared by 3 bases and J by 0 bases, with 8 bases between. Germline V lookup: CDR1 ENHRY, CDR2 SYGVKD. CDR3 amino acids: CAISDSGANYGYTF. CDR3 in DNA: TGTGCCATCAGTGATTCGGGTGCTAACTATGGCTACACCTTC.